The clone carrying this T cell receptor (beta chain) was picked up one time. The data are from a study of blood T cell repertoires in COVID-19. The wider study: Researchers got acute and convalescent COVID-19 samples from the United States, Italy and Spain.

Measured with immunoSEQ multiplex PCR; TCRdb has only the in-frame clones, and not every one. The table includes 150,000 to 180,000 clones, more than 75% detected once. The J segment lost 7 bases and the V segment lost 1 base, leaving 2 bases of the junction unmatched. The V gene's germline CDR1 is LGHDT and CDR2 YNNKEL (reference sequence). This CDR3 comprises 13 residues. The rearrangement uses TRBV3-1 (or the pseudogene TRBV3-2) and TRBJ1-2; 8 positions agree with TRBD1. The sequenced sample was peripheral blood. The receptor was isolated from a woman aged 55-69 years with COVID-19, enrolled during active disease. The CDR3 DNA reads as TGTGCCAGCAGCCAAGGGGACAGGAGTGGCTACACCTTC. It specifies CASSQGDRSGYTF.